What follows are 30 T cell receptor beta chains derived from one specimen sequenced in a study of shared clonotypes between healthy human individuals (dated by TCRdb to the early 2020s). Library prep was done by the immunoSEQ multiplex PCR assay. TCRdb re-hosts the immuneACCESS table, in-frame sequences only. Its copies lack some clones; in the studies checked, an unresolved V gene accounts for under half of them, and the cause for the rest is not known. The sample table shows over a million clones, and approximately 76% are seen once. The ten largest clonotypes hold approximately 1.3% of the sample. The specimen was memory CD4+ T cells sorted from blood. This specimen's cell subset or site label, per the study, means: CD45RA-negative fraction. The receptors come from a man between 18 and 29 years old in good health.

V is TRBV4-1 and J is TRBJ2-7, with a tentative D call TRBD2 (5 bases). The CDR3 runs 16 residues. V was clipped by 1 base and J by 2 bases, with 15 bases between them. Germline loops: CDR1 MGHRA, CDR2 YSYEKL. CDR3 bases: TGCGCCAGCAGCCAAGGGGTCCGGGGTGCTACCTACGAGCAGTACTTC. Translating it yields CASSQGVRGATYEQYF.

J is TRBJ1-6 and V is TRBV30; tentatively, D is TRBD1 (6 bases). The CDR3 has 13 amino acids. Germline lookup yields CDR1 GTSNPN and CDR2 SVGIG (reference sequence). Trimming removed 4 bases from V and 7 bases from J, with 11 bases in between. The CDR3 loop reads CAWIRTENSPLHF. CDR3 in DNA: TGTGCCTGGATACGGACAGAAAATTCACCCCTCCACTTT.

This chain links TRBV7-6 with TRBJ2-3, with TRBD1 identical over 7 bases. Germline CDR1 and CDR2: SGHVS and FNYEAQ. V gave up 5 bases and J gave up 2 bases; unmatched junction bases: 7. The CDR3 spans 15 residues. The CDR3 is CASSPHRGDTDTQYF. The CDR3 bases are TGTGCCAGCAGCCCTCACAGGGGCGACACAGATACGCAGTATTTT. The whole variable domain, remainder taken from reference TRBV7-6 and TRBJ2-3, is GAGVSQSPRYKVTKRGQDVALRCDPISGHVSLYWYRQALGQGPEFLTYFNYEAQQDKSGLPNDRFSAERPEGSISTLTIQRTEQRDSAMYRCASSPHRGDTDTQYFGPGTRLTVL.

V gene TRBV9 combines with J gene TRBJ1-1; 10 positions match TRBD1. The germline V gene has CDR1 SGDLS and CDR2 YYNGEE. CDR3 size: 17 residues. The trim removed 3 bases at V and 0 bases at J, leaving 8 bases unmatched. Here the CDR3 DNA reads TGTGCCAGCAGCGGACGGGACAGGGGAAACATGAACACTGAAGCTTTCTTT. It encodes CASSGRDRGNMNTEAFF.

The chain is built from TRBV25-1 and TRBJ1-2, with 7 bases fitting TRBD1. V was clipped by 3 bases and J by 4 bases; unmatched bases: 5. The CDR3 totals 14 residues. From germline, CDR1 is MGHDK and CDR2 SYGVNS. The CDR3 DNA reads TGTGCCAGCAGTGATTGGGACAGCGGCTATGGCTACACCTTC. Protein sequence: CASSDWDSGYGYTF.

This chain connects TRBV6-5 to TRBJ1-2; no reliable D call. In germline, CDR1 is MNHEY, CDR2 SVGAGI. This CDR3 is 13 amino acids long. V was pared by 5 bases and J by 1 base, with 8 bases between. CDR3 region: CASSETNNYGYTF. CDR3 bases: TGTGCCAGCAGTGAGACCAATAACTATGGCTACACCTTC.

The chain carries TRBV7-9 and TRBJ2-7, with D possibly TRBD2 on 5 matching bases. The CDR3 extends over 13 amino acids. Germline V gene lookup returns CDR1 SEHNR and CDR2 FQNEAQ (reference sequence). The V end lost 6 bases, the J end lost 3 bases, and 12 bases lay between the germline ends. CDR3 in DNA: TGTGCCAGCAGGTTTAAGGAGGACTACGAGCAGTACTTC. This sequence encodes CASRFKEDYEQYF.

This clone was observed a single time. The chain carries TRBV14 and TRBJ2-3; D is possibly TRBD2 (6 bases). The CDR3 extends over 13 amino acids. Germline CDR1 is SGHDN and CDR2 is FVKESK. The V end lost 6 bases, the J end lost 4 bases, and 11 bases lay between the germline ends. CDR3 bases: TGTGCCAGCAGTCCCCGACTAGCAGATACGCAGTATTTT. Residues: CASSPRLADTQYF.

This rearrangement joins TRBV19 to TRBJ2-3; D unclear. This CDR3 region has 13 residues. V was clipped by 7 bases and J by 1 base, with 9 bases between them. The germline CDR1 and CDR2 sequences are LNHDA and SQIVND (reference sequence). CDR3 DNA sequence: TGTGCCAGTAAGGCGGCCGGCACAGATACGCAGTATTTT. It specifies CASKAAGTDTQYF.

The sample holds a few counts of this clone. The rearrangement links TRBV11-2 to TRBJ2-1; possible D gene TRBD2, 6 bases. This CDR3 contains 12 residues. Trimming took off 3 bases at V and 13 bases at J, with 13 bases between the two ends. Germline V gives CDR1 SGHAT, CDR2 FQNNGV. CDR3 bases: TGTGCCAGCAGCTTTAGCGGTACCCCTCAGTTCTTC. This sequence encodes CASSFSGTPQFF.

V is TRBV6-5 and J is TRBJ1-2; no definite D call. The CDR3 loop spans 13 amino acids. Germline CDR1 MNHEY, CDR2 SVGAGI. The V gene lost 7 bases and the J gene lost 9 bases, with 18 bases spanning the gap. CDR3 in DNA: TGTGCCAGCAAACCATCCGGAGCTAGGCGCTACACCTTC. Translation: CASKPSGARRYTF.

This chain connects TRBV4-2 to TRBJ2-1; tentative D call: TRBD1 (5 bases). CDR1 is LGHNA and CDR2 is YNFKEQ in the germline V gene. CDR3 size: 13 residues. V lost 1 base and J lost 8, with 9 bases in between. This CDR3 is CASSQVGVDEQFF. CDR3 DNA sequence: TGTGCCAGCAGCCAAGTAGGGGTGGATGAGCAGTTCTTC.

Turning to this clone: This sample includes further DNA sequences coding for the same CDR3. This chain uses TRBV6-4 with TRBJ2-1; TRBD2 agrees at 9 bases. Germline lookup yields CDR1 MRHNA and CDR2 SNTAGT. The CDR3 spans 14 residues. The ends lost 5 bases at V and 3 bases at J; junction bases unmatched: 2. CDR3 sequence reads: CASSRAGGYNEQFF. In DNA form, the CDR3 reads TGTGCCAGCAGTCGAGCGGGAGGCTACAATGAGCAGTTCTTC.

The CDR3 loop reads CASSPQPMPYGYTF. CDR3 sequence (DNA): TGTGCCAGTTCACCCCAACCTATGCCCTATGGCTACACCTTC. This sequence joins TRBV28 and TRBJ1-2; D ambiguous. The CDR3 is 14 residues long. Germline V gene data show CDR1 as MDHEN and CDR2 as SYDVKM. Trimming shortened V by 9 bases and J by 4 bases, and 18 bases separated the two germline ends.

In its sample, this clone was seen a few times. The chain is built from TRBV4-1 and TRBJ2-2, with no clear D. Germline V CDR1 and CDR2: MGHRA, YSYEKL. Trimming left V 0 bases short and J 5 bases short, with 10 bases between. CDR3 length equals 15 residues. The CDR3 nucleotides are TGCGCCAGCAGCCAAGATGCGACCGGGACCGGGGAGCTGTTTTTT. This encodes CASSQDATGTGELFF.

This clone was recorded only once. V usage is TRBV10-3 and J usage is TRBJ1-2; possible D gene TRBD1, 6 bases. Per germline, CDR1 ENHRY and CDR2 SYGVKD. V gave up 2 bases and J gave up 6 bases, with 13 bases separating them. This CDR3 is 14 amino acids long. CDR3 sequence: CAISEPGSGDGYTF. In DNA, the CDR3 is TGTGCCATCAGTGAGCCCGGGTCAGGGGATGGCTACACCTTC.

This sequence joins TRBV19 and TRBJ1-1, with D perhaps matching TRBD1 (5 bases). Germline loops: CDR1 LNHDA, CDR2 SQIVND (reference sequence). The CDR3 covers 16 residues. The germline V and J ends were trimmed by 3 bases and 1 base, with 15 bases remaining between them. CDR3 coding DNA: TGTGCCAGTAGTATTTTATACGGGACTCCGAACACTGAAGCTTTCTTT. Translating it yields CASSILYGTPNTEAFF.

The V and J genes are TRBV11-2 and TRBJ2-3, with D tentatively TRBD2 (7 bases). The germline V gene encodes CDR1 SGHAT and CDR2 FQNNGV. V lost 7 bases and J lost 0, with 14 bases in between. The CDR3 is 15 amino acids. CDR3 sequence reads: CASTRRGGSTDTQYF. CDR3 coding DNA: TGTGCCAGCACCCGGAGGGGGGGGAGCACAGATACGCAGTATTTT.

This chain connects TRBV2 to TRBJ1-6; D remains unclear. The CDR3 consists of 13 residues. From germline, CDR1 is SNHLY and CDR2 FYNNEI. Trimming took off 11 bases at V and 0 bases at J, with 8 bases between the two ends. CDR3 sequence reads: CADQDSYNSPLHF. CDR3 in DNA: TGTGCCGACCAGGACTCCTATAATTCACCCCTCCACTTT.

The chain links TRBV7-9 to TRBJ2-5; the match to TRBD2 covers 7 bases. This CDR3 spans 16 amino acids. V was clipped by 7 bases and J by 2 bases; unmatched bases: 13. CDR1 and CDR2 (germline): SEHNR, FQNEAQ (reference sequence). CDR3 bases: TGTGCCAGCACCGCGGGGGAGACTGCGTGGCAAGAGACCCAGTACTTC. It is translated as CASTAGETAWQETQYF.

The rearrangement uses TRBV15 and TRBJ2-1; D not certain. The CDR3 totals 13 residues. The germline V gene has CDR1 LNHNV and CDR2 YYDKDF (reference sequence). V gave up 3 bases and J gave up 8 bases, with 11 bases separating them. The CDR3 sequence: CATSRDTNDEQFF. DNA for the CDR3: TGTGCCACCAGCAGGGATACAAATGATGAGCAGTTCTTC.

V gene TRBV5-1 combines with J gene TRBJ1-1; D might be TRBD1 (6 bases). The CDR3 runs 16 residues. Germline loops: CDR1 SGHRS, CDR2 YFSETQ. Trimming stripped 5 bases from V and 2 bases from J, with 19 bases between. The CDR3 spells CASRSFGQTSNTEAFF. CDR3 coding DNA: TGCGCCAGCAGATCTTTTGGACAGACCTCAAACACTGAAGCTTTCTTT. The entire variable domain, with the rest obtained from reference TRBV5-1 and TRBJ1-1, is as follows: KAGVTQTPRYLIKTRGQQVTLSCSPISGHRSVSWYQQTPGQGLQFLFEYFSETQRNKGNFPGRFSGRQFSNSRSEMNVSTLELGDSALYLCASRSFGQTSNTEAFFGQGTRLTVV.

The chain couples TRBV2 to TRBJ2-2; perhaps TRBD2 as D (6 bases). The CDR3 has 14 residues. The germline V and J ends were trimmed by 6 bases and 4 bases, with 12 bases remaining between them. Germline V gene sequence: CDR1 SNHLY, CDR2 FYNNEI. The CDR3 here is CASSGTSFTGELFF. The CDR3, as DNA: TGTGCCAGCAGCGGGACTTCCTTCACCGGGGAGCTGTTTTTT.

The chain links TRBV6-5 to TRBJ1-3; D is undetermined. CDR1 MNHEY and CDR2 SVGAGI come from the germline V gene. This CDR3 is built from 11 residues. Deletions cut 6 bases from V and 3 bases from J, with 3 bases between. CDR3 sequence reads: CASRNGNTIYF. As DNA, the CDR3 is TGTGCCAGCAGAAATGGAAACACCATATATTTT.

The rearrangement links TRBV7-2 to TRBJ1-4; the match to TRBD1 covers 7 bases. Per germline, CDR1 SGHTA and CDR2 FQGNSA. J was trimmed by 10 bases and V by 2 bases; bases with no gene match: 10. The CDR3 covers 15 residues. This CDR3 is CASSLSQGGAGKLFF. The CDR3 DNA reads as TGTGCCAGCAGCTTATCTCAGGGGGGAGCGGGAAAACTGTTTTTT.

Only a few counts were recorded for this clone. The rearrangement joins TRBV11-2 to TRBJ2-5; TRBD1 might be the D (5 bases). There are 16 residues in the CDR3. Trimming took 4 bases from V and 0 from J, leaving 15 bases between them. Germline V gene data show CDR1 as SGHAT and CDR2 as FQNNGV. CDR3 amino acids: CASSSARDRYQETQYF. The DNA for the CDR3 is TGTGCCAGCAGCTCAGCACGTGACAGATACCAAGAGACCCAGTACTTC.

This rearrangement joins TRBV2 to TRBJ2-2; 7 bases line up with TRBD2. V was pared by 10 bases and J by 1 base, with 12 bases of the junction left unmatched. Per the germline V gene, CDR1 is SNHLY and CDR2 is FYNNEI. The CDR3 covers 16 residues. CDR3 protein: CATGLTGGGNTGELFF. The DNA of the CDR3 is TGTGCCACGGGACTTACGGGGGGTGGGAACACCGGGGAGCTGTTTTTT.

The chain joins TRBV7-2 to TRBJ1-1; no clear D gene. V shed 3 bases and J shed 4 bases, with 12 bases lying between them. This CDR3 is 14 amino acids long. Looked up from germline, CDR1 is SGHTA and CDR2 is FQGNSA. CDR3 bases: TGTGCCAGCAGCTTTGGGTGGAGATCCACTGAAGCTTTCTTT. This codes for CASSFGWRSTEAFF.

The V call is TRBV7-9, the J call TRBJ1-5; D remains unclear. The V gene lost 0 bases and the J gene lost 7 bases, with 13 bases spanning the gap. This CDR3 is 15 amino acids long. In germline, CDR1 is SEHNR, CDR2 FQNEAQ (reference sequence). The CDR3 spells CASSLALAGGQPQHF. The CDR3 DNA follows: TGTGCCAGCAGCTTAGCGTTGGCAGGCGGACAGCCCCAGCATTTT.

This sequence joins TRBV18 and TRBJ2-3, with D uncertain. The V end lost 6 bases, the J end lost 6 bases, and 7 bases lay between the germline ends. The CDR3 spans 11 residues. Per the germline V gene, CDR1 is KGHSH and CDR2 is LQKENI. Here the CDR3 reads CASSLWDTQYF. The CDR3 coding sequence is TGTGCCAGCTCCTTATGGGATACGCAGTATTTT.